The sequence of this T cell receptor beta chain was determined in a study of T cells in localized non-small cell lung cancer. Study-level findings and limits: Compared with tumor, uninvolved adjacent lung displayed greater T cell clonality, ranking highest overall.

The germline V and J ends were trimmed by 4 bases and 0 bases, with 16 bases remaining between them. This CDR3 is 17 amino acids long. Germline CDR1 is MNHNS and CDR2 is SASEGT. Points on this clone: The antigen is not known.

Profiling relied on immunoSEQ multiplex PCR, and the TCRdb table lists in-frame clones only, not all of them. Of approximately 43,000 clones detected, roughly nine tenths appear once; the ten largest clones hold roughly 7.1%. The receptor was derived from a woman aged 18 to 50 with stage III lung adenocarcinoma. Material: peripheral blood, obtained before any cancer treatment. This chain uses TRBV6-1 with TRBJ1-5; weak D call: TRBD1 (6 bases). CDR3 DNA sequence: TGTGCCAGCAGTGGAGGATTGGGACACCCTAGCAATCAGCCCCAGCATTTT. Translation: CASSGGLGHPSNQPQHF.